Below, 29 T cell receptor beta chains from the same sample are listed, as sequenced in a study of PD-L1 blockade in urothelial cancer. The protocol was immunoSEQ multiplex PCR, while the TCRdb copy is restricted to in-frame clones and leaves out a portion. This sample has some 110,000 clones, with more than 85% found just once. As to time point: peripheral blood 6 weeks after treatment start. This specimen was PBMCs, taken around atezolizumab (anti-PD-L1) treatment. The origin of the receptors is a man in his fifties or sixties with urothelial cancer.

This clone was counted between two and nine times. CDR3 in DNA: TGTGCCAGCAGCTTTTCCCTAGCCGGGGGGACCGGGGAGCTGTTTTTT. Protein: CASSFSLAGGTGELFF. The V and J genes are TRBV7-3 and TRBJ2-2; TRBD2 matches at 7 bases. The CDR3 extends over 16 amino acids. Germline trimming cut 3 bases from V and 5 bases from J; bases unmatched to any gene: 9. The V gene's germline CDR1 is SGHTA and CDR2 FQGTGA.

V is TRBV2 and J is TRBJ2-7; the D gene is possibly TRBD2 (5 bases). The V gene's germline CDR1 is SNHLY and CDR2 FYNNEI. V was clipped by 10 bases and J by 6 bases, with 19 bases between them. CDR3 size: 13 residues. The CDR3 DNA is TGTGCCACCGCAAGAGGTAGCGTTTCCGAGCAGTACTTC. This sequence encodes CATARGSVSEQYF.

This clone was seen only a few times. V and J are TRBV5-1 and TRBJ1-2, with unresolved D. V was cut by 1 base and J by 7 bases, with 11 bases left in between. The CDR3 extends over 13 amino acids. Germline CDR1 SGHRS, CDR2 YFSETQ. The DNA of the CDR3 is TGCGCCAGCAGCTTGTCCGAGGGATCTGGCTACACCTTC. Translation: CASSLSEGSGYTF.

V usage is TRBV28 and J usage is TRBJ2-5; no firm D call. Per the germline V gene, CDR1 is MDHEN and CDR2 is SYDVKM. The V and J ends lost 1 base and 3 bases respectively, with 6 bases between them. The CDR3 runs to 13 residues. The CDR3 protein is CASSLLVEETQYF. The DNA of the CDR3 is TGTGCCAGCAGTTTATTAGTTGAAGAGACCCAGTACTTC. Full variable domain (remainder filled in from reference TRBV28 and TRBJ2-5): DVKVTQSSRYLVKRTGEKVFLECVQDMDHENMFWYRQDPGLGLRLIYFSYDVKMKEKGDIPEGYSVSREKKERFSLILESASTNQTSMYLCASSLLVEETQYFGPGTRLLVL.

The chain joins TRBV30 to TRBJ1-3; D gene ambiguous. V was pared by 6 bases and J by 0 bases, with 12 bases between. The CDR3 loop spans 14 amino acids. Germline V gene sequence: CDR1 GTSNPN, CDR2 SVGIG (reference sequence). CDR3 protein: CACPTLSSGNTIYF. CDR3 sequence (DNA): TGTGCCTGCCCGACACTCTCCTCTGGAAACACCATATATTTT.

This clone was seen a few times. V and J are TRBV28 and TRBJ1-4; 8 bases are shared with TRBD1. CDR3 length: 16 residues. The junction had 14 bases not matched to a gene; V was cut back by 6 bases and J by 8 bases. The germline V gene has CDR1 MDHEN and CDR2 SYDVKM. CDR3 in DNA: TGTGCCAGCAGGCGACAGCGGAGGACAGGGCGAGAAAAACTGTTTTTT. Its translation: CASRRQRRTGREKLFF.

About this clone itself: An end of the junction differs from the germline gene, which may be a read error. The chain employs TRBV10-3 and TRBJ2-1; TRBD1 is a possible D gene (6 bases). The CDR3 extends over 14 amino acids. Germline V gene sequence: CDR1 ENHRY, CDR2 SYGVKD. CDR3 in amino acids: CAISETGSFNEQFF. In DNA, the CDR3 is TGTGCCATCAGTGAAACAGGGTCCTTCAATGAGCAGTTCTTC.

The rearrangement links TRBV18 to TRBJ1-1; 7 nucleotides line up with TRBD1. Trimming took 0 bases from V and 9 from J; bases not matched to a gene: 7. From germline, CDR1 is KGHSH and CDR2 LQKENI. The CDR3 has 14 amino acids. CDR3 region: CASSPPSDRVQAFF. The CDR3 nucleotides read TGTGCCAGCTCACCACCCTCCGACAGGGTTCAAGCTTTCTTT.

The chain couples TRBV19 to TRBJ1-5, with D unresolved. V lost 2 bases to trimming and J lost 6 bases, with 5 bases between them. The CDR3 runs to 12 residues. From germline, CDR1 is LNHDA and CDR2 SQIVND (reference sequence). The CDR3 loop is CASSILLQPQHF. CDR3 sequence (DNA): TGTGCCAGTAGTATACTACTTCAGCCCCAGCATTTT.

The chain combines TRBV2 with TRBJ1-5; no definite D call. The V gene's germline CDR1 is SNHLY and CDR2 FYNNEI. Trimming took 6 bases from V and 3 from J, leaving 9 bases between them. The CDR3 runs to 13 residues. The CDR3, as DNA: TGTGCCAGCAGCGAGGGTAACAATCAGCCCCAGCATTTT. This gives the protein CASSEGNNQPQHF. The whole variable domain, filled in from reference TRBV2 and TRBJ1-5, reads EPEVTQTPSHQVTQMGQEVILRCVPISNHLYFYWYRQILGQKVEFLVSFYNNEISEKSEIFDDQFSVERPDGSNFTLKIRSTKLEDSAMYFCASSEGNNQPQHFGDGTRLSIL.

This clone is a singleton in its sample. This chain joins TRBV7-3 and TRBJ2-1, with TRBD2 identical over 11 bases. J gave up 7 bases and V 2 bases, and 4 bases lay outside the gene matches. The CDR3 spans 15 residues. The V gene's germline CDR1 is SGHTA and CDR2 FQGTGA. In DNA, the CDR3 is TGTGCCAGCAGCTTAGGTAGCGGGGGGGCGAATGAGCAGTTCTTC. Its translation is CASSLGSGGANEQFF.

The genes are TRBV10-3 and TRBJ1-6; TRBD1 matches at 9 bases. Trimming at V came to 6 bases and at J to 10 bases, leaving 4 bases not matched to a gene. The CDR3 is made up of 13 amino acids. Germline loops: CDR1 ENHRY, CDR2 SYGVKD. The DNA for the CDR3 is TGTGCCATCAGCACAGGGGGCTCATCACCCCTCCACTTT. Translation: CAISTGGSSPLHF.

The chain is built from TRBV7-2 and TRBJ1-6; D not certain. Deletions cut 5 bases from V and 7 bases from J, with 15 bases between. The CDR3 runs 15 residues. The germline V gene has CDR1 SGHTA and CDR2 FQGNSA. CDR3: CASSPSRGGNSPLHF. In DNA, the CDR3 is TGTGCCAGCAGCCCGAGTCGAGGCGGGAATTCACCCCTCCACTTT.

This clone was counted once. The genes are TRBV7-6 and TRBJ2-1; TRBD2 matches at 10 bases. Per germline, CDR1 SGHVS and CDR2 FNYEAQ. The CDR3 runs to 17 residues. V lost 2 bases, J lost 3 bases, and 7 bases stayed unmatched. The CDR3 DNA sequence: TGTGCCAGCAGCTTATCCCCCAGCGGGGGGGACTACAATGAGCAGTTCTTC. It specifies CASSLSPSGGDYNEQFF.

The gene calls are TRBV7-9 and TRBJ2-5; no clear D. The V gene's germline CDR1 is SEHNR and CDR2 FQNEAQ (reference sequence). The length of the CDR3 is 12 residues. The V end was cut by 1 base, the J end by 5 bases, with 5 bases between. This CDR3 reads CASSLDSETQYF. The CDR3 coding sequence is TGTGCCAGCAGCTTAGATTCGGAGACCCAGTACTTC.

The chain couples TRBV2 to TRBJ2-3; 9 nucleotides agree with TRBD1. Trimming took 5 bases from V and 1 from J; bases not matched to a gene: 1. CDR1 is SNHLY, CDR2 FYNNEI, per germline. The CDR3 sequence is 14 residues long. The CDR3 sequence: CASSTGGGTDTQYF. Here the CDR3 DNA reads TGTGCCAGCAGTACAGGGGGCGGCACAGATACGCAGTATTTT.

This chain uses TRBV10-3 with TRBJ1-4, with 9 bases matching TRBD1. Germline V lookup: CDR1 ENHRY, CDR2 SYGVKD. The CDR3 length is 15 residues. Trimming took 0 bases from V and 8 from J; bases not matched to a gene: 4. This chain's CDR3 is CAISESGQGSEKLFF. The CDR3 DNA reads TGTGCCATCAGTGAGTCCGGACAGGGGAGCGAAAAACTGTTTTTT.

The rearrangement links TRBV6-6 to TRBJ2-3; 9 bases are shared with TRBD2. The CDR3 sequence is 15 residues long. The germline V gene has CDR1 MNHNY and CDR2 SVGAGI (reference sequence). V was clipped by 8 bases and J by 2 bases; unmatched bases: 8. The CDR3 bases are TGTGCCAGCCGAGATAGCGGGGGATACACAGATACGCAGTATTTT. This translates into CASRDSGGYTDTQYF.

V gene TRBV19 combines with J gene TRBJ1-1, with D possibly matching TRBD1 (6 bases). Germline loops: CDR1 LNHDA, CDR2 SQIVND (reference sequence). V gave up 5 bases and J gave up 0 bases, with 13 bases separating them. This CDR3 is 15 amino acids long. The CDR3 bases are TGTGCCAGTAGTCCTGGGGACACCATGAACACTGAAGCTTTCTTT. Its protein product is CASSPGDTMNTEAFF.

The rearrangement joins TRBV30 to TRBJ2-4, with D hard to call. The CDR3 is 11 residues long. Germline V gene sequence: CDR1 GTSNPN, CDR2 SVGIG (reference sequence). The V and J ends lost 4 bases and 7 bases respectively, with 8 bases between them. CDR3 nucleotide sequence: TGTGCCTGGACCACCGGTAACATTCAGTACTTC. Its protein product is CAWTTGNIQYF.

The chain is built from TRBV7-8 and TRBJ1-3; D gene ambiguous. Trimming took off 5 bases at V and 3 bases at J, with 17 bases between the two ends. The CDR3 runs to 16 residues. The germline V gene has CDR1 SGHVS and CDR2 FQNEAQ. The CDR3: CASSKSGYRSGNTIYF. The CDR3 coding sequence is TGTGCCAGCAGCAAAAGCGGCTACCGGAGTGGAAACACCATATATTTT.

The rearrangement uses TRBV5-1 and TRBJ1-5; no firm D call. The CDR3 consists of 13 residues. Germline CDR1 reads SGHRS; CDR2 reads YFSETQ. Trimming removed 0 bases at V and 10 bases at J, with 11 bases between. The DNA for the CDR3 is TGCGCCAGCAGCTTGGACGACTCCCAACCCCAGCATTTT. Translating it yields CASSLDDSQPQHF.

The V and J genes are TRBV5-4 and TRBJ2-3; the match to TRBD2 covers 8 bases. The CDR3 covers 13 residues. Trimming cost V 5 bases and J 3 bases; bases outside gene matches: 2. Germline V lookup: CDR1 SGHNT, CDR2 YYREEE (reference sequence). In DNA form, the CDR3 reads TGTGCCAGCAGTTCGGGGGGGACAGATACGCAGTATTTT. Amino acid sequence: CASSSGGTDTQYF.

This chain links TRBV5-1 with TRBJ2-2; 12 bases are shared with TRBD2. The trim removed 1 base at V and 7 bases at J, leaving 5 bases unmatched. CDR1 and CDR2 from the germline V gene are SGHRS and YFSETQ. This CDR3 has 16 residues. CDR3 sequence reads: CASSLSSGGADGELFF. CDR3 nucleotide sequence: TGCGCCAGCAGCTTGTCTAGCGGGGGGGCCGACGGGGAGCTGTTTTTT.

This sequence joins TRBV18 and TRBJ2-1; 9 bases are a match to TRBD2. Germline lookup yields CDR1 KGHSH and CDR2 LQKENI. Trimming took 2 bases from V and 3 from J; bases not matched to a gene: 8. The CDR3 has 17 residues. The CDR3 reads CASSPFRLAEGYNEQFF. DNA of the CDR3: TGTGCCAGCTCACCATTCCGACTAGCGGAGGGCTACAATGAGCAGTTCTTC.

The chain employs TRBV4-3 and TRBJ1-2; TRBD1 matches 7 bases. Germline V lookup: CDR1 LGHNA, CDR2 YSLEER. The CDR3 is 15 amino acids. The trim removed 0 bases at V and 5 bases at J, leaving 6 bases unmatched. In DNA, the CDR3 is TGCGCCAGCAGCCAAGAACAGGGACAGCCATATGGCTACACCTTC. Its protein is CASSQEQGQPYGYTF.

The rearrangement uses TRBV30 and TRBJ2-7, with 9 bases that match TRBD2. Per germline, CDR1 GTSNPN and CDR2 SVGIG (reference sequence). V shed 5 bases and J 4 bases; nucleotides not matched to a gene: 15. There are 16 residues in the CDR3. The CDR3 is CAWAPPAATSGYEQYF. The CDR3 DNA reads TGTGCCTGGGCCCCTCCAGCTGCGACTAGCGGTTACGAGCAGTACTTC.

This rearrangement joins TRBV5-1 to TRBJ2-3; D may be TRBD2 (7 bases). V lost 1 base to trimming and J lost 5 bases, with 14 bases between them. This CDR3 is 15 amino acids long. Germline V gives CDR1 SGHRS, CDR2 YFSETQ. CDR3 residues: CASSLWGGAGDTQYF. The CDR3 nucleotides are TGCGCCAGCAGCTTGTGGGGGGGCGCGGGAGATACGCAGTATTTT.

The chain couples TRBV4-2 to TRBJ2-1, with TRBD2 matching over 12 bases. From germline, CDR1 is LGHNA and CDR2 YNFKEQ. The CDR3 length is 18 residues. V lost 1 base to trimming and J lost 3 bases; unmatched junction nucleotides: 7. CDR3 coding DNA: TGTGCCAGCAGCCAAGTATCCCTAGCGGGAGGGGACTACAATGAGCAGTTCTTC. It codes for CASSQVSLAGGDYNEQFF.